The 18 T cell receptor beta chains below were found in one sample sequenced in a study of vaccination and CD4 T cells after COVID-19. Treatment indicated: roughly nine-day PBMC culture with coronavirus spike peptide pools or control peptides (ViraFEST assay). These receptors have no identified antigens. An Oncomine TCR Beta short-read assay was used to sequence the DNA from cultured CD4+ T cells. TCRdb called the PCR reads again in MiXCR, with one record for every CDR3 protein. The sample shows roughly 8,500 distinct CDR3 sequences, 64% of them seen only once. Sequencing was performed on CD4+ T cells from blood, cultured in vitro. Receptor source: a human donor who had recovered from COVID-19.

The rearrangement links TRBV5-4 to TRBJ2-5, with 10 bases that match TRBD2. The CDR3 sequence is 16 residues long. The germline V gene has CDR1 SGHNT and CDR2 YYREEE (reference sequence). Losses at the gene ends were 4 bases for V and 3 bases for J; bases not matched to a gene: 9. CDR3 in DNA: TGTGCCAGCAGCCAAGGCCCTGGACTAGCGGAAGAGACCCAGTACTTC. It is translated as CASSQGPGLAEETQYF.

The V and J genes are TRBV20-1 and TRBJ2-3; no clear D. Germline-derived CDR1 and CDR2 are DFQATT and SNEGSKA (reference sequence). The CDR3 has 14 residues. V lost 0 bases and J 2 bases, leaving 9 bases between the germline ends. CDR3 amino acids: CSARDPRVTDTQYF. The CDR3 nucleotides are TGCAGTGCTAGAGATCCCCGGGTCACAGATACGCAGTATTTT.

There are a few counts of this clonotype. V and J are TRBV20-1 and TRBJ2-5; unclear D gene. Germline loops: CDR1 DFQATT, CDR2 SNEGSKA (reference sequence). The CDR3 length is 14 residues. Trimming took 1 base from V and 5 from J, leaving 14 bases between them. The DNA of the CDR3 is TGCAGTGCTAGAGTACCCCCTGGCGGTGAGACCCAGTACTTC. Residues: CSARVPPGGETQYF.

CDR3 DNA sequence: TGCAGTGCTAGAGTTAGCCTGGCGGGGGGTGTACGGGAGCAGTACTTC. Amino acids: CSARVSLAGGVREQYF. This chain connects TRBV20-1 to TRBJ2-7; TRBD2 agrees at 8 bases. In germline, CDR1 is DFQATT, CDR2 SNEGSKA (reference sequence). This CDR3 is built from 16 residues. After removal of 1 base from V and 7 bases from J, the junction contained 15 bases not matched to a gene.

Written as DNA, the CDR3 is TGCAGTGCTAGTGGGAGCGGGGGATACACCGGGGAGCTGTTTTTT. It is translated as CSASGSGGYTGELFF. This chain links TRBV20-1 with TRBJ2-2; TRBD2 agrees at 8 bases. The germline V gene encodes CDR1 DFQATT and CDR2 SNEGSKA (reference sequence). The CDR3 runs 15 residues. Losses at the gene ends were 3 bases for V and 3 bases for J; bases not matched to a gene: 6.

The chain recombines TRBV28 with TRBJ1-5; D unresolved. This CDR3 region has 14 residues. V was clipped by 3 bases and J by 1 base, with 7 bases between them. Germline-derived CDR1 and CDR2 are MDHEN and SYDVKM. This CDR3 is CASSLGGSNQPQHF. For the CDR3, the DNA is TGTGCCAGCAGTTTGGGAGGAAGCAATCAGCCCCAGCATTTT.

The chain employs TRBV7-2 and TRBJ1-5, with TRBD1 matching 7 bases. The V gene end was trimmed by 3 bases and the J gene end by 5 bases; junction bases not matched to a gene: 1. In germline, CDR1 is SGHTA, CDR2 FQGNSA. The CDR3 runs to 13 residues. The DNA for the CDR3 is TGTGCCAGCAGCTTCACAGGGGATCAGCCCCAGCATTTT. Translated: CASSFTGDQPQHF.

V is TRBV24-1 and J is TRBJ2-1; D might be TRBD1 or TRBD2, each matching 6 bases. Germline V gene lookup returns CDR1 KGHDR and CDR2 SFDVKD. The CDR3 consists of 16 residues. V lost 3 bases and J 11 bases, leaving 22 bases between the germline ends. The CDR3 DNA reads TGTGCCACCAGTGATACTGACACTAAGGTGGGGGGCAAGCAGTTCTTC. Amino acid sequence: CATSDTDTKVGGKQFF.

The V call is TRBV6-5, the J call TRBJ1-1; 10 nucleotides agree with TRBD1. Germline CDR1 and CDR2: MNHEY and SVGAGI. The CDR3 runs to 14 residues. With V trimmed by 4 bases and J by 4 bases, 3 bases remained unmatched. CDR3 DNA sequence: TGTGCCAGCAGTTTCCGGGACAGGGGCACTGAAGCTTTCTTT. Residues: CASSFRDRGTEAFF.

The genes are TRBV19 and TRBJ1-1; a possible D gene is TRBD1 (6 bases). CDR1 is LNHDA, CDR2 SQIVND, per germline (reference sequence). This CDR3 contains 15 residues. V lost 5 bases to trimming and J lost 4 bases, with 17 bases between them. CDR3 coding DNA: TGTGCCAGTAGTCCGCCCGGGGGGCGTAGCACTGAAGCTTTCTTT. Encoded protein: CASSPPGGRSTEAFF.

This sequence joins TRBV6-1 and TRBJ2-5; 11 bases fit TRBD2. The junction had 2 bases not matched to a gene; V was cut back by 4 bases and J by 4 bases. Per germline, CDR1 MNHNS and CDR2 SASEGT. The CDR3 has 14 residues. The CDR3 DNA reads TGTGCCAGCAGTGCTACTAGCGGGGGAGAGACCCAGTACTTC. Translated: CASSATSGGETQYF.

V gene TRBV6-5 combines with J gene TRBJ2-3; possibly TRBD2 for D (6 bases). CDR1 is MNHEY and CDR2 is SVGAGI in the germline V gene. With 0 bases removed from V and 4 bases from J, the gap between germline ends came to 29 bases. The CDR3 contains 21 residues. The CDR3 spells CASSYSFAGLITSGSSDTQYF. For the CDR3, the DNA is TGTGCCAGCAGTTACTCGTTTGCGGGGCTAATCACCTCAGGGAGTTCAGATACGCAGTATTTT.

There are a few counts of this clonotype. The chain employs TRBV6-1 and TRBJ2-7, with TRBD2 matching over 15 bases. Per the germline V gene, CDR1 is MNHNS and CDR2 is SASEGT. The CDR3 has 16 amino acids. Germline trimming cut 6 bases from V and 7 bases from J; bases unmatched to any gene: 10. The CDR3 DNA reads TGTGCCAGCAGCCGAGCCGGGACTAGCGGGGGGTCTGAGCAGTACTTC. This translates into CASSRAGTSGGSEQYF.

The V call is TRBV15, the J call TRBJ2-2; no clear D. CDR1 and CDR2 from the germline V gene are LNHNV and YYDKDF (reference sequence). The V gene lost 0 bases and the J gene lost 6 bases, with 14 bases spanning the gap. CDR3 size: 16 residues. CDR3 residues: CATSRDPVRGPGELFF. DNA for the CDR3: TGTGCCACCAGCAGAGACCCAGTGCGTGGACCCGGGGAGCTGTTTTTT.

J is TRBJ2-5 and V is TRBV20-1; 15 bases are shared with TRBD2. Germline trimming cut 1 base from V and 2 bases from J; bases unmatched to any gene: 5. The germline V gene has CDR1 DFQATT and CDR2 SNEGSKA (reference sequence). The CDR3 runs 17 residues. In DNA, the CDR3 is TGCAGTGCTAGAGGGACTAGCGGGAGGGCCGGTCAAGAGACCCAGTACTTC. Translated, it gives CSARGTSGRAGQETQYF.

This chain links TRBV7-9 with TRBJ2-5; possible D gene TRBD2, 6 bases. Per germline, CDR1 SEHNR and CDR2 FQNEAQ (reference sequence). The CDR3 consists of 14 residues. V was clipped by 1 base and J by 5 bases, with 11 bases between them. The CDR3 DNA is TGTGCCAGCAGCTTAGTGGGGACTCTCGAGACCCAGTACTTC. Translated: CASSLVGTLETQYF.

This clonotype was observed a few times. This chain connects TRBV20-1 to TRBJ1-1; 8 bases agree with TRBD1. Trimming at V came to 7 bases and at J to 1 base, leaving 5 bases not matched to a gene. Germline V gene data show CDR1 as DFQATT and CDR2 as SNEGSKA (reference sequence). The length of the CDR3 is 13 residues. The chain's CDR3 is CSGGQGWNTEAFF. For the CDR3, the DNA is TGCAGTGGTGGACAGGGTTGGAACACTGAAGCTTTCTTT.

The V call is TRBV2, the J call TRBJ1-5; 7 nucleotides align to TRBD1. The CDR3 loop spans 14 amino acids. V shed 7 bases and J 2 bases; nucleotides not matched to a gene: 5. Looked up from germline, CDR1 is SNHLY and CDR2 is FYNNEI. The CDR3 region has the DNA TGTGCCAGCAACAGGGGAAAGGGCAATCAGCCCCAGCATTTT. It translates to CASNRGKGNQPQHF.